This T cell receptor (beta chain) was sequenced in a study of cytomegalovirus exposure and HLA in healthy donors (dated by TCRdb to about 2017). Broadly, across the study: According to a later analysis, one platform produced both the approximately 110 validation repertoires and the approximately 600 repertoires of the first cohort. The study was designed to test whether signatures of past pathogen exposure could be identified by cataloging public T cell receptors. A separate validation cohort of roughly 130 different subjects was used in addition to the roughly 640-subject first cohort. To predict cytomegalovirus infection status, the study brought together high-throughput TCR immunosequencing, statistical association of individual TCRs with disease status, and machine learning.

The donors were included in the validation cohort of over a hundred subjects, a group kept apart from the approximately 700-subject first cohort. Relative to germline, V is 6 bases shorter and J is 0 bases shorter, with 17 bases between their ends. Taken from the germline V gene, the CDR1 and CDR2 loops are SNHLY and FYNNEI. Including cysteine and phenylalanine, the CDR3 has 16 amino acids. CDR3 DNA is the only sequence kept; it has 48 bases, read in frame from the first base. The receptor library was made with the immunoSEQ multiplex PCR assay. Concerning the study's data processing: A statistical classification framework was built for diagnosing cytomegalovirus status from the catalog of TCR beta chain sequences. As stored in TCRdb, this immuneACCESS dataset retains in-frame rearrangements with V and J assigned. A fraction of the clones does not appear; measured against another copy, unresolved V genes explain less than half of the discrepancy, and the remainder lacks a known reason. That table gives V, J and clone size, and the DNA gave D and trimming. Recorded for this sample are 200,000 to 250,000 clones; about 89% of them occurred a single time. The top ten clonotypes cover 0.85% to 1.2% of the sample.

Comments on this clone: Its antigen has not been determined. Base quality data are lacking; no much larger clone is found one base away.

Paper-wide results and their limitations: The classifier was reported to diagnose cytomegalovirus status with high specificity and sensitivity in both the original cohort and the validation cohort. Most TCR sequences were seen in very few donors, while some public TCRs were found in many individuals. The study listed 164 TCR beta chains as associated with cytomegalovirus. A later analysis found that TCRs clustered in the first cohort also tended to co-occur in the 120 validation repertoires, with 94% of cluster scores above 0. All 120 repertoires were used to score co-occurrence in the validation cohort in a later analysis, because that analysis had no HLA typing for the cohort. In vitro tests confirmed that a few of the cytomegalovirus-associated TCR beta chains recognize cytomegalovirus antigens. It was suggested by the authors that the approach could potentially be generalized to other disease states and immunological phenotypes.

The chain is made from TRBV2 and TRBJ1-1, and perhaps TRBD1 as D gene, on 5 matching bases. This TCR was sampled from a woman between 18 and 29 years old in good health and CMV-seronegative. Sequenced material: PBMCs. The CDR3 here reads CASRKGGGSVNTEAFF. The DNA reads TGTGCCAGCAGGAAAGGTGGGGGGAGTGTGAACACTGAAGCTTTCTTT. Joined to the reference TRBV2 and TRBJ1-1 proteins, this CDR3 gives the full variable domain: EPEVTQTPSHQVTQMGQEVILRCVPISNHLYFYWYRQILGQKVEFLVSFYNNEISEKSEIFDDQFSVERPDGSNFTLKIRSTKLEDSAMYFCASRKGGGSVNTEAFFGQGTRLTVV.